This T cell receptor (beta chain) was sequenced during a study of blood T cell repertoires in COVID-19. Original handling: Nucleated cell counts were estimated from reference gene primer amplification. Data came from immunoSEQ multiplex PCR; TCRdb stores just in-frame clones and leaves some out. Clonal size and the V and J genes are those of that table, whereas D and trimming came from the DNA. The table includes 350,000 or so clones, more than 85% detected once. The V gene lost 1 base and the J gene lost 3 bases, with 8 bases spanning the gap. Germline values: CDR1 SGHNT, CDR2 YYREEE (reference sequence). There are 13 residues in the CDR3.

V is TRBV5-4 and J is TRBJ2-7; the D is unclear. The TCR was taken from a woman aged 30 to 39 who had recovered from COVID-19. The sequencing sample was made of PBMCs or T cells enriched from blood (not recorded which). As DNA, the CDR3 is TGTGCCAGCAGCTTGACTTTGAACTACGAGCAGTACTTC. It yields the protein CASSLTLNYEQYF.